This is a list of T cell receptor beta chains from one sample in a study of T cell changes during pregnancy in multiple sclerosis. TCRdb's copy holds only in-frame clones and misses some; the assay was immunoSEQ multiplex PCR. The data contain 100,000 or so clones, approximately 93% of them seen just once; the ten biggest clones take up about 1.7%. The sample in question was peripheral blood, obtained after pregnancy. The receptors were sampled from a female donor in good health, enrolled as a control in a pregnancy study. CDR3s include the opening cysteine and the closing phenylalanine or tryptophan. Each record gives: V gene, D gene, J gene, clone size, CDR3 protein, CDR3 DNA. A D gene is named only where the DNA matches it firmly. Not every row has a clone size; where given, it reads once, few, many or a size class.

v_gene: TRBV5-1
d_gene: -
j_gene: TRBJ1-5
abundance: -
CDR3aa: CASSLAGSGNQPQHF
CDR3nt: TGCGCCAGCAGCTTGGCCGGGTCGGGCAATCAGCCCCAGCATTTT

v_gene: TRBV27
d_gene: -
j_gene: TRBJ1-1
abundance: -
CDR3aa: CASRPADNLNTEAFF
CDR3nt: TGTGCCAGCAGACCGGCGGACAACTTGAACACTGAAGCTTTCTTT

v_gene: TRBV28
d_gene: -
j_gene: TRBJ2-7
abundance: -
CDR3aa: CASRGPRSSYEQYF
CDR3nt: TGTGCCAGCAGGGGGCCCAGAAGCTCCTACGAGCAGTACTTC

v_gene: TRBV28
d_gene: -
j_gene: TRBJ2-5
abundance: -
CDR3aa: CASSSLQTQYF
CDR3nt: TGTGCCAGCAGTTCTCTTCAGACCCAGTACTTC

v_gene: TRBV6-5
d_gene: -
j_gene: TRBJ2-2
abundance: -
CDR3aa: CASSYPNTGELFF
CDR3nt: TGTGCCAGCAGTTACCCTAACACCGGGGAGCTGTTTTTT

v_gene: TRBV29-1
d_gene: TRBD2
j_gene: TRBJ2-5
abundance: -
CDR3aa: CSVGTSGRGETQYF
CDR3nt: TGCAGCGTTGGGACTAGCGGGAGGGGAGAGACCCAGTACTTC

v_gene: TRBV27
d_gene: -
j_gene: TRBJ2-3
abundance: -
CDR3aa: CASSWERTDTQYF
CDR3nt: TGTGCCAGCAGCTGGGAGCGCACAGATACGCAGTATTTT

v_gene: TRBV7-6
d_gene: -
j_gene: TRBJ2-7
abundance: -
CDR3aa: CASSPFEREQYF
CDR3nt: TGTGCCAGCAGCCCATTTGAGCGCGAGCAGTACTTC

v_gene: TRBV11-2
d_gene: -
j_gene: TRBJ2-7
abundance: few
CDR3aa: CASSLDRVEQYF
CDR3nt: TGTGCCAGCAGCTTAGACAGGGTCGAGCAGTACTTC

v_gene: TRBV29-1
d_gene: -
j_gene: TRBJ1-1
abundance: few
CDR3aa: CSVPDKNTEAFF
CDR3nt: TGCAGCGTCCCCGACAAGAACACTGAAGCTTTCTTT

v_gene: TRBV19
d_gene: -
j_gene: TRBJ1-1
abundance: -
CDR3aa: CASSIFRGGNMNTEAFF
CDR3nt: TGTGCCAGTAGTATATTTCGGGGCGGGAATATGAACACTGAAGCTTTCTTT

v_gene: TRBV15
d_gene: TRBD2
j_gene: TRBJ2-1
abundance: -
CDR3aa: CATSRDRGGAEQFF
CDR3nt: TGTGCCACCAGCAGAGATCGGGGAGGGGCTGAGCAGTTCTTC

v_gene: TRBV4-1
d_gene: -
j_gene: TRBJ2-1
abundance: -
CDR3aa: CASSPWASRSSYNEQFF
CDR3nt: TGCGCCAGCAGCCCGTGGGCATCGCGAAGCTCCTACAATGAGCAGTTCTTC

v_gene: TRBV7-2
d_gene: TRBD1
j_gene: TRBJ2-2
abundance: -
CDR3aa: CASWGTANTGELFF
CDR3nt: TGTGCCAGCTGGGGGACAGCGAACACCGGGGAGCTGTTTTTT

v_gene: TRBV4-1
d_gene: TRBD1
j_gene: TRBJ1-2
abundance: few
CDR3aa: CASSQTGQGNYGYTF
CDR3nt: TGCGCCAGCAGCCAAACGGGACAGGGGAACTATGGCTACACCTTC

v_gene: TRBV6-4
d_gene: TRBD2
j_gene: TRBJ2-1
abundance: -
CDR3aa: CASSELAGEPNEQFF
CDR3nt: TGTGCCAGCAGTGAACTAGCGGGAGAACCCAATGAGCAGTTCTTC

v_gene: TRBV5-1
d_gene: -
j_gene: TRBJ2-1
abundance: once
CDR3aa: CASSSFGQGGNEQFF
CDR3nt: TGCGCCAGCTCAAGCTTTGGTCAGGGGGGAAATGAGCAGTTCTTC

v_gene: TRBV6-5
d_gene: TRBD2
j_gene: TRBJ2-7
abundance: once
CDR3aa: CASRAGVSYEQYF
CDR3nt: TGTGCCAGCAGGGCGGGAGTGTCCTACGAGCAGTACTTC

v_gene: TRBV11-3
d_gene: -
j_gene: TRBJ2-1
abundance: once
CDR3aa: CASSLGSGVVDEQFF
CDR3nt: TGTGCCAGCAGCTTAGGGTCGGGGGTAGTTGATGAGCAGTTCTTC

v_gene: TRBV4-1
d_gene: -
j_gene: TRBJ1-2
abundance: -
CDR3aa: CASRAAARAGANYGYTF
CDR3nt: TGCGCCAGCAGGGCCGCCGCGAGGGCAGGGGCCAACTATGGCTACACCTTC

v_gene: TRBV19
d_gene: -
j_gene: TRBJ2-1
abundance: -
CDR3aa: CASRMPGVNEQFF
CDR3nt: TGTGCCAGTAGGATGCCGGGGGTGAATGAGCAGTTCTTC

v_gene: TRBV7-2
d_gene: TRBD1
j_gene: TRBJ2-3
abundance: -
CDR3aa: CASSRDRVGTDTQYF
CDR3nt: TGTGCCAGCAGCCGGGACAGGGTCGGCACAGATACGCAGTATTTT

v_gene: TRBV29-1
d_gene: -
j_gene: TRBJ2-5
abundance: once
CDR3aa: CSHKRGETQYF
CDR3nt: TGCAGCCACAAGAGAGGAGAGACCCAGTACTTC

v_gene: TRBV5-4
d_gene: TRBD2
j_gene: TRBJ2-1
abundance: -
CDR3aa: CASSPSGRFYEQFF
CDR3nt: TGTGCCAGCAGCCCTAGCGGGAGGTTCTATGAGCAGTTCTTC

v_gene: TRBV30
d_gene: -
j_gene: TRBJ1-1
abundance: once
CDR3aa: CAWSGGGGEAFF
CDR3nt: TGTGCCTGGAGTGGTGGGGGGGGTGAAGCTTTCTTT

v_gene: TRBV6-5
d_gene: -
j_gene: TRBJ2-2
abundance: -
CDR3aa: CASTPGGGSGELFF
CDR3nt: TGTGCCAGCACTCCGGGTGGTGGTTCCGGGGAGCTGTTTTTT

v_gene: TRBV6-5
d_gene: TRBD1
j_gene: TRBJ2-3
abundance: -
CDR3aa: CASSYKGGTTDTQYF
CDR3nt: TGTGCCAGCAGTTACAAAGGGGGCACCACAGATACGCAGTATTTT

v_gene: TRBV6-5
d_gene: TRBD2
j_gene: TRBJ2-7
abundance: -
CDR3aa: CASSRGTSGSYEQYF
CDR3nt: TGTGCCAGCAGCCGTGGGACTAGCGGTTCCTACGAGCAGTACTTC

v_gene: TRBV19
d_gene: -
j_gene: TRBJ1-5
abundance: -
CDR3aa: CASSADSFNQPQHF
CDR3nt: TGTGCCAGTAGTGCGGACAGTTTCAATCAGCCCCAGCATTTT

v_gene: TRBV28
d_gene: TRBD2
j_gene: TRBJ2-2
abundance: -
CDR3aa: CASSATSGSSPGELFF
CDR3nt: TGTGCCAGCAGTGCCACTAGCGGGAGTTCACCGGGGGAGCTGTTTTTT

v_gene: TRBV9
d_gene: -
j_gene: TRBJ2-7
abundance: -
CDR3aa: CASSVSRDTPYEQYF
CDR3nt: TGTGCCAGCAGCGTGAGCCGGGACACTCCCTACGAGCAGTACTTC

v_gene: TRBV5-1
d_gene: TRBD1
j_gene: TRBJ2-1
abundance: -
CDR3aa: CASSLSDRGLDEQFF
CDR3nt: TGCGCCAGCAGCTTGAGTGACAGGGGTTTGGATGAGCAGTTCTTC

v_gene: TRBV5-1
d_gene: TRBD1
j_gene: TRBJ1-4
abundance: -
CDR3aa: CASSLGAGGGEKLFF
CDR3nt: TGCGCCAGCAGCTTGGGGGCAGGGGGAGGTGAAAAACTGTTTTTT

v_gene: TRBV7-2
d_gene: TRBD2
j_gene: TRBJ2-5
abundance: -
CDR3aa: CASSLGREEETQYF
CDR3nt: TGTGCCAGCAGCTTAGGGCGGGAGGAAGAGACCCAGTACTTC

v_gene: TRBV5-6
d_gene: -
j_gene: TRBJ1-2
abundance: -
CDR3aa: CASSTTEANYGYTF
CDR3nt: TGTGCCAGCAGTACGACAGAGGCAAACTATGGCTACACCTTC

v_gene: TRBV6-1
d_gene: -
j_gene: TRBJ2-5
abundance: -
CDR3aa: CASSVTFTQYF
CDR3nt: TGTGCCAGCAGCGTCACTTTTACCCAGTACTTC

v_gene: TRBV7-9
d_gene: TRBD1
j_gene: TRBJ2-7
abundance: -
CDR3aa: CASSSEQGEVSYEQYF
CDR3nt: TGTGCCAGCAGCTCGGAACAGGGGGAGGTCTCCTACGAGCAGTACTTC

v_gene: TRBV2
d_gene: TRBD1
j_gene: TRBJ2-6
abundance: -
CDR3aa: CASTRDRRQTNVLTF
CDR3nt: TGTGCCAGCACTAGGGACAGACGGCAAACCAACGTCCTGACTTTC

v_gene: TRBV29-1
d_gene: TRBD2
j_gene: TRBJ2-7
abundance: -
CDR3aa: CSVLKGTSRPYEQYF
CDR3nt: TGCAGCGTTTTAAAGGGGACTAGTCGCCCCTACGAGCAGTACTTC

v_gene: TRBV18
d_gene: -
j_gene: TRBJ1-1
abundance: once
CDR3aa: CASSPSGISGSEAFF
CDR3nt: TGTGCCAGCTCACCCTCAGGGATCTCTGGCTCTGAAGCTTTCTTT

v_gene: TRBV7-9
d_gene: TRBD1
j_gene: TRBJ2-7
abundance: -
CDR3aa: CASSDYGTGDNEQYF
CDR3nt: TGTGCCAGCAGCGATTACGGGACAGGGGATAACGAGCAGTACTTC

v_gene: TRBV7-2
d_gene: TRBD2
j_gene: TRBJ2-7
abundance: -
CDR3aa: CASSSPWTSDYEQYF
CDR3nt: TGTGCCAGCAGCTCACCCTGGACTAGCGACTACGAGCAGTACTTC

v_gene: TRBV6-5
d_gene: TRBD1
j_gene: TRBJ2-7
abundance: once
CDR3aa: CASSYSPQGAFEQYF
CDR3nt: TGTGCCAGCAGTTACTCCCCCCAGGGGGCGTTCGAGCAGTACTTC

v_gene: TRBV5-1
d_gene: TRBD1
j_gene: TRBJ1-1
abundance: -
CDR3aa: CASSSYRGGNTEAFF
CDR3nt: TGCGCCAGCAGCTCTTACAGGGGTGGGAACACTGAAGCTTTCTTT

v_gene: TRBV28
d_gene: -
j_gene: TRBJ1-1
abundance: -
CDR3aa: CASSFNPGELNTEAFF
CDR3nt: TGTGCCAGCAGTTTTAACCCAGGGGAACTAAACACTGAAGCTTTCTTT

v_gene: TRBV11-2
d_gene: TRBD2
j_gene: TRBJ2-2
abundance: -
CDR3aa: CASSLAGGRTGELFF
CDR3nt: TGTGCCAGCAGCTTAGCGGGAGGGAGAACCGGGGAGCTGTTTTTT

v_gene: TRBV5-4
d_gene: TRBD2
j_gene: TRBJ2-3
abundance: few
CDR3aa: CASRSREDGTDTQYF
CDR3nt: TGTGCCAGCAGATCGCGGGAGGATGGCACAGATACGCAGTATTTT

v_gene: TRBV25-1
d_gene: TRBD1
j_gene: TRBJ1-2
abundance: -
CDR3aa: CASRRTGNYGYTF
CDR3nt: TGTGCCAGCAGAAGGACAGGGAACTATGGCTACACCTTC

v_gene: TRBV6-5
d_gene: TRBD1
j_gene: TRBJ1-1
abundance: -
CDR3aa: CASSFSSTGSTEAFF
CDR3nt: TGTGCCAGCAGTTTCTCCTCGACAGGGAGCACTGAAGCTTTCTTT

v_gene: TRBV10-3
d_gene: TRBD1
j_gene: TRBJ1-4
abundance: -
CDR3aa: CATAGTGDEKLFF
CDR3nt: TGTGCCACCGCCGGGACAGGGGATGAAAAACTGTTTTTT

v_gene: TRBV4-1
d_gene: TRBD2
j_gene: TRBJ2-4
abundance: -
CDR3aa: CASSQDSRGKRNIQYF
CDR3nt: TGCGCCAGCAGCCAAGATTCGCGGGGGAAGAGAAACATTCAGTACTTC

v_gene: TRBV6-5
d_gene: TRBD1
j_gene: TRBJ2-4
abundance: -
CDR3aa: CASSRTGVAKNIQYF
CDR3nt: TGTGCCAGCAGTCGGACAGGGGTAGCCAAAAACATTCAGTACTTC

v_gene: TRBV19
d_gene: TRBD1
j_gene: TRBJ2-7
abundance: -
CDR3aa: CASSSRTGGSYEQYF
CDR3nt: TGTGCCAGTAGTAGCCGGACAGGGGGCTCCTACGAGCAGTACTTC

v_gene: TRBV18
d_gene: -
j_gene: TRBJ1-2
abundance: -
CDR3aa: CASSPREGEGYGYTF
CDR3nt: TGTGCCAGCTCACCACGGGAAGGGGAAGGCTATGGCTACACCTTC

v_gene: TRBV5-4
d_gene: -
j_gene: TRBJ2-3
abundance: -
CDR3aa: CASRRSPRDPDTDTQYF
CDR3nt: TGTGCCAGCAGGCGTTCCCCACGGGATCCAGACACAGATACGCAGTATTTT

v_gene: TRBV5-1
d_gene: TRBD2
j_gene: TRBJ2-3
abundance: -
CDR3aa: CASSLDISTSSTSTDTQYF
CDR3nt: TGCGCCAGCAGCTTGGACATATCGACTAGCTCGACTAGCACAGATACGCAGTATTTT